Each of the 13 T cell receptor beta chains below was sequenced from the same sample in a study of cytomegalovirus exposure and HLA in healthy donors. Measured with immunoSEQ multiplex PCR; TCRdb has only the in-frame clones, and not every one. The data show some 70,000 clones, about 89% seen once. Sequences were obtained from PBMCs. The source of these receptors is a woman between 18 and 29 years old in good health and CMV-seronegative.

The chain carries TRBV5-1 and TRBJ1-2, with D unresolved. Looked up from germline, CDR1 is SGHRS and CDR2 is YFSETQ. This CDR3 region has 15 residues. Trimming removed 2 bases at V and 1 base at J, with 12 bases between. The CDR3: CASSFTDNNNYGYTF. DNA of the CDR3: TGCGCCAGCAGCTTCACAGACAACAATAACTATGGCTACACCTTC.

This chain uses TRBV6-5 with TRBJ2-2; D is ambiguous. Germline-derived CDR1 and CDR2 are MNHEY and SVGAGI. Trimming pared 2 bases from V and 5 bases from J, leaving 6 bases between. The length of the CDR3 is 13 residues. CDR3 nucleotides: TGTGCCAGCAGTTACCGGTTGACCGGGGAGCTGTTTTTT. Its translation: CASSYRLTGELFF.

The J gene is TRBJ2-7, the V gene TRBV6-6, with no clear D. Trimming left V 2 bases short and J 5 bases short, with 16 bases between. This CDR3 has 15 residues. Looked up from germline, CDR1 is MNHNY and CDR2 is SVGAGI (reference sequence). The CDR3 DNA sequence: TGTGCCAGCAGTTACGGAAAGCGCCTCGTGCACGAGCAGTACTTC. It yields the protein CASSYGKRLVHEQYF.

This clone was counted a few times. CDR3 nucleotides: TGCGCCAGCACGGGGACAGGGAAGGAGACCCAGTACTTC. Translating gives CASTGTGKETQYF. V gene TRBV5-1 combines with J gene TRBJ2-5, with 9 positions matching TRBD1. CDR3 length equals 13 residues. Germline CDR1 is SGHRS and CDR2 is YFSETQ. The V and J ends lost 6 bases and 5 bases, in that order; junction bases with no gene match: 5.

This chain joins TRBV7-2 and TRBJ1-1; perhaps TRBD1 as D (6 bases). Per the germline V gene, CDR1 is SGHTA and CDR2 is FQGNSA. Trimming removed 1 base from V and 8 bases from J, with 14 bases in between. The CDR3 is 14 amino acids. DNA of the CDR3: TGTGCCAGCAGCTTAGTTAGGACAGCCCAAGAAGCTTTCTTT. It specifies CASSLVRTAQEAFF.

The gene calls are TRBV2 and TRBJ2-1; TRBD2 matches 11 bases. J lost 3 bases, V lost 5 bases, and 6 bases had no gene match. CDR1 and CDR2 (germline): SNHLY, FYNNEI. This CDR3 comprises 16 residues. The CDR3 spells CASSQVSGGDYNEQFF. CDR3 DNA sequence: TGTGCCAGCAGTCAAGTTAGCGGGGGGGACTACAATGAGCAGTTCTTC.

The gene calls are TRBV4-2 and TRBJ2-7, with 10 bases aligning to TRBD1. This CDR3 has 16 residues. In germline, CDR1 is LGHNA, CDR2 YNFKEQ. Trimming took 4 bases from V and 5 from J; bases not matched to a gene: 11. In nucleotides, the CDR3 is TGTGCCAGCAGCCGCGACAGGGGGCGCTGGCAGAACGAGCAGTACTTC. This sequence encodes CASSRDRGRWQNEQYF.

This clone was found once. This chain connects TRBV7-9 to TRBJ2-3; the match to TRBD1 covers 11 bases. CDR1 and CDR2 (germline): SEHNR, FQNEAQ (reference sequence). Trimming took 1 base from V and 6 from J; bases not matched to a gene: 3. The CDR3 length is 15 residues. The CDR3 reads CASSLGTGGVDTQYF. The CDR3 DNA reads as TGTGCCAGCAGCTTAGGGACAGGGGGCGTGGATACGCAGTATTTT.

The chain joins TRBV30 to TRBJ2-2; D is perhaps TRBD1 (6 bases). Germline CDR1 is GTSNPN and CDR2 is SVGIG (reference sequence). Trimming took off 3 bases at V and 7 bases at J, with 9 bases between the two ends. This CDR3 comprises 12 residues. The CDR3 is CAWRQGDGELFF. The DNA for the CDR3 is TGTGCCTGGAGACAGGGTGACGGGGAGCTGTTTTTT.

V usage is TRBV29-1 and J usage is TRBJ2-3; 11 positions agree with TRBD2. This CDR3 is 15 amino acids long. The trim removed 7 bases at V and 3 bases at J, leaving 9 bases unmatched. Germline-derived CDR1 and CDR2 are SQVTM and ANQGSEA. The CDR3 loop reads CSAILAGGSTDTQYF. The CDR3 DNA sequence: TGCAGCGCCATCCTAGCGGGAGGCTCGACAGATACGCAGTATTTT.

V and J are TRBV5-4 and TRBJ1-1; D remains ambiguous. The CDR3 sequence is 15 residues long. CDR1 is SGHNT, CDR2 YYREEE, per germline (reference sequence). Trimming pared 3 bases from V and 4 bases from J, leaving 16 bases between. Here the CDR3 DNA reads TGTGCCAGCAGCTACAATACGGGTTTTAGCACTGAAGCTTTCTTT. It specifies CASSYNTGFSTEAFF.

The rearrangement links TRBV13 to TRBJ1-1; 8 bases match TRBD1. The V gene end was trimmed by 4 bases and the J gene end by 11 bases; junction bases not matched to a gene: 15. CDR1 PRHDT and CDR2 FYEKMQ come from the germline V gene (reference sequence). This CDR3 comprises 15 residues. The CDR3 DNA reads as TGTGCCAGCAGCTGGGGTACTGGGACAGGTTTGGGGGCTTTCTTT. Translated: CASSWGTGTGLGAFF.

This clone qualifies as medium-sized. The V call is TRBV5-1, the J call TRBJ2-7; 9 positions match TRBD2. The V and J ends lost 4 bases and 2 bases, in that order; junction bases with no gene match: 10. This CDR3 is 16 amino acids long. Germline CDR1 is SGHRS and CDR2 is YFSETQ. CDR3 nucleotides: TGCGCCAGCAGCGGCAGGGAGGGACTAGCCGCCTACGAGCAGTACTTC. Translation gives CASSGREGLAAYEQYF.